The entry below describes one T cell receptor (beta chain). The data were obtained in a study of T cell clones after liver transplantation. Looking at the study overall: Liver transplant recipients had immunosuppression withdrawal attempted within 2 years. TCRbeta sequencing after a pre-transplant mixed lymphocyte reaction identified graft-donor-reactive clones, later tracked in post-transplant blood. Three of the eight recipients were HCV-positive; the rest had non-autoimmune, non-viral transplant indications. Patients counted as tolerant after at least one year off all immunosuppression, enzymes not exceeding twice normal.

Only in-frame clones appear in the TCRdb table, and some are missing; sequencing was by immunoSEQ multiplex PCR. This table has roughly 80,000 clones, roughly 85% appearing once. This CDR3 region has 17 residues. The germline CDR1 and CDR2 sequences are ENHRY and SYGVKD. The V gene end was trimmed by 2 bases and the J gene end by 1 base; junction bases not matched to a gene: 8. This chain uses TRBV10-3 with TRBJ1-5; 7 bases agree with TRBD1. This receptor was taken from a human patient who received a liver transplant. The graft donor may have contributed some T cells. Sequencing used CD4+ T cells from blood, obtained around 45 months after liver transplant. Here the CDR3 reads CAISETGVELSNQPQHF. The CDR3 DNA reads as TGTGCCATCAGTGAGACAGGGGTGGAACTAAGCAATCAGCCCCAGCATTTT.